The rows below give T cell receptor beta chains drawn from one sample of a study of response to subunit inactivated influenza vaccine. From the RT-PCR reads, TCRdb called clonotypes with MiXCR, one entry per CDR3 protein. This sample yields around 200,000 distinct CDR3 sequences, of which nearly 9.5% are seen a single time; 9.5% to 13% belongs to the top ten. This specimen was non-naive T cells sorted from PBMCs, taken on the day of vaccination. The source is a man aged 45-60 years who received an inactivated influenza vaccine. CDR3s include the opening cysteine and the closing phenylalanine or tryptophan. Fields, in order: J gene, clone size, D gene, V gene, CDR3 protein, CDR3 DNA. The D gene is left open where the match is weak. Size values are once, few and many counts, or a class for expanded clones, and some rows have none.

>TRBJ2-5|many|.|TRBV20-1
CSARGQETQYF
TGCAGTGCTAGGGGCCAAGAGACCCAGTACTTC
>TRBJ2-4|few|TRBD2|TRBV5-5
CASSTGTSGSKGKNIQYF
TGTGCCAGCAGCACCGGGACTAGCGGGAGTAAAGGCAAAAACATTCAGTACTTC
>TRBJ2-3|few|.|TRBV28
CASSQVGDYTDTQYF
TGTGCCAGCAGTCAAGTAGGGGATTACACAGATACGCAGTATTTT
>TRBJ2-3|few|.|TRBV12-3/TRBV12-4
CASSLTALDTQYF
TGTGCCAGCAGTTTAACAGCCCTGGATACGCAGTATTTT
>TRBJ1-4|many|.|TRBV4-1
CASSQALSEKLFF
TGCGCCAGCAGCCAGGCCCTAAGTGAAAAACTGTTTTTT
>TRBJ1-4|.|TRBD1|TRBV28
CASTAGQGPEKLFF
TGTGCCAGCACCGCAGGACAGGGCCCTGAAAAACTGTTTTTT
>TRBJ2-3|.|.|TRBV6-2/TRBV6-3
CASNILGGAKDTQYF
TGTGCCAGCAATATACTGGGGGGCGCGAAAGATACGCAGTATTTT
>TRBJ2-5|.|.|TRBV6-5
CASSYAWTQYF
TGTGCCAGCAGTTACGCCTGGACCCAGTACTTC
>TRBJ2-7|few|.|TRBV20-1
CSAAKIGYEQYF
TGCAGTGCTGCCAAAATTGGTTACGAGCAGTACTTC
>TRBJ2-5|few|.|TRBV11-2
CASSDSRGSQETQYF
TGTGCCAGCAGCGACTCTAGGGGGAGCCAAGAGACCCAGTACTTC
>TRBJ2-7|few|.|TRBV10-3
CAISEFAEEQYF
TGTGCCATCAGTGAGTTCGCGGAAGAGCAGTACTTC
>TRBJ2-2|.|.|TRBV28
CASSLWTEHGELFF
TGTGCCAGCAGTCTCTGGACAGAACACGGGGAGCTGTTTTTT
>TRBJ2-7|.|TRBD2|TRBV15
CATSRAGGLYEHYF
TGTGCCACCAGCAGAGCGGGAGGGCTCTACGAGCATTACTTC
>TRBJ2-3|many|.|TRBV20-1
CSARDLGEGGTDTQYF
TGCAGTGCTAGAGATCTAGGCGAGGGAGGCACAGATACGCAGTATTTT
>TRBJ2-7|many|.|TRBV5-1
CASSLIGDEQYF
TGCGCCAGCAGCTTGATAGGGGACGAGCAGTACTTC
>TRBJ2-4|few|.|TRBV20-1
CSARDSRRSGTKNIQYF
TGCAGTGCTAGAGATTCCCGCCGATCCGGGACCAAAAACATTCAGTACTTC
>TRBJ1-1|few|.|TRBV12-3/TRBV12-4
CASSPTGPGAFF
TGTGCCAGCAGTCCTACAGGGCCGGGAGCTTTCTTT
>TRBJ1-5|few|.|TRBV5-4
CASSLEDQPQHF
TGTGCCAGCAGCTTGGAGGATCAGCCCCAGCATTTT
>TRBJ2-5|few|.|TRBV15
CATSRDDNTETQYF
TGTGCCACCAGCAGAGACGACAACACCGAGACCCAGTACTTC
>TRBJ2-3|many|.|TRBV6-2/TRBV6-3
CASSRGDSTDTQYF
TGTGCCAGCAGCCGAGGGGACAGCACAGATACGCAGTATTTT
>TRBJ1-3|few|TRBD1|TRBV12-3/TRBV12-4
CASTRGTVGNTIYF
TGTGCCAGCACCAGAGGGACAGTGGGAAACACCATATATTTT
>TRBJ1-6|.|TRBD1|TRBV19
CASSTAARGLNSPLHF
TGTGCCAGTAGTACCGCGGCCAGGGGGCTTAATTCACCCCTCCACTTT
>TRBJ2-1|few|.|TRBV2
CASSEQGSPYNEQFF
TGTGCCAGCAGTGAACAAGGATCCCCTTACAATGAGCAGTTCTTC